The rows below give T cell receptor beta chains drawn from one sample of a study of beta chain features in type 1 diabetes. Sequenced by immunoSEQ multiplex PCR; TCRdb stores in-frame clones only, minus some. The sample carries hundreds of thousands of clones, 15% to 18% recorded once. Source material: naive CD4+ T cells from blood. Receptors were obtained from a man aged 18 to 29 in good health. Each CDR3 is given with its conserved first and last residue. A D gene is named only where the DNA matches it firmly. The size entry is marked missing in some rows and otherwise reads once, few, many or a size class.

size,V,D,J,CDR3,DNA
few,TRBV9,-,TRBJ2-7,CASSPGGYEQYF,TGTGCCAGTTCTCCTGGGGGTTACGAGCAGTACTTC
few,TRBV2,-,TRBJ2-5,CAGKLESETQYF,TGTGCCGGAAAACTAGAATCGGAGACCCAGTACTTC
-,TRBV27,-,TRBJ1-4,CASSLSRARVEKLFF,TGTGCCAGCAGTTTATCACGGGCTAGGGTGGAAAAACTGTTTTTT
few,TRBV7-2,TRBD2,TRBJ2-1,CASSFMSGGDTYNEQFF,TGTGCCAGCAGCTTCATGAGCGGGGGTGATACTTACAATGAGCAGTTCTTC
-,TRBV5-6,TRBD1,TRBJ2-1,CASSRPGQGDEQFF,TGTGCCAGCAGCCGCCCTGGACAGGGCGATGAGCAGTTCTTC
few,TRBV7-9,-,TRBJ1-2,CASSPTGYGYTF,TGTGCCAGCAGCCCGACCGGCTATGGCTACACCTTC
few,TRBV14,-,TRBJ1-2,CASSQDPAVPRGYTF,TGTGCCAGCAGCCAAGATCCGGCGGTCCCGCGGGGCTACACCTTC
few,TRBV7-2,TRBD1,TRBJ2-5,CASSSDRGGQETQYF,TGTGCCAGCAGCTCTGACAGGGGTGGACAAGAGACCCAGTACTTC
few,TRBV21-1,-,TRBJ2-2,CASSKVGRTNNTGELFF,TGTGCCAGCAGCAAAGTCGGGAGGACGAACAACACCGGGGAGCTGTTTTTT
many,TRBV15,TRBD2,TRBJ2-4,CATSRGLAGGAYIQYF,TGTGCCACCAGCAGAGGACTAGCGGGAGGCGCGTACATTCAGTACTTC
few,TRBV28,-,TRBJ2-3,CASSFTPRLSIGSTDTQYF,TGTGCCAGCAGTTTTACCCCCCGTCTAAGTATAGGGTCCACAGATACGCAGTATTTT
-,TRBV30,-,TRBJ2-3,CAWSVSILGRGDTQYF,TGTGCCTGGAGTGTATCTATTCTGGGTAGGGGGGATACGCAGTATTTT
-,TRBV18,-,TRBJ1-3,CASSPQTAAVSGNTIYF,TGTGCCAGCTCACCGCAGACAGCCGCCGTCTCTGGAAACACCATATATTTT
-,TRBV27,-,TRBJ2-3,CASRGLERGTDTQYF,TGTGCCAGCAGAGGGTTGGAGAGGGGTACAGATACGCAGTATTTT
-,TRBV6-5,-,TRBJ1-2,CATVRGDGYTF,TGTGCTACCGTTCGGGGGGATGGCTACACCTTC
-,TRBV7-8,-,TRBJ2-7,CASSSLRYRVGFYEQYF,TGTGCCAGCAGCTCACTACGCTACAGGGTAGGGTTCTACGAGCAGTACTTC
few,TRBV18,-,TRBJ2-6,CASSPNKYSTDSGANVLTF,TGTGCCAGCTCACCTAACAAGTACTCAACTGACTCTGGGGCCAACGTCCTGACTTTC
-,TRBV10-3,-,TRBJ2-7,CAISAIQGTSYEQYF,TGTGCCATCAGTGCCATCCAAGGCACCTCCTACGAGCAGTACTTC
few,TRBV18,-,TRBJ1-4,CASSPGVNEKLFF,TGTGCCAGCTCACCAGGGGTGAATGAAAAACTGTTTTTT
-,TRBV29-1,-,TRBJ1-5,CSVSGFNQPQHF,TGCAGCGTTAGCGGTTTCAATCAGCCCCAGCATTTT
-,TRBV29-1,-,TRBJ1-4,CSVDSPLGSEKLFF,TGCAGCGTTGACAGTCCTTTGGGTAGTGAAAAACTGTTTTTT
-,TRBV29-1,TRBD1,TRBJ2-7,CSVQTGDEQYF,TGCAGCGTCCAGACAGGGGACGAGCAGTACTTC
-,TRBV5-4,TRBD1,TRBJ2-4,CASSLARDSKNIQYF,TGTGCCAGCAGCTTGGCCCGGGACAGCAAAAACATTCAGTACTTC
few,TRBV7-6,TRBD1,TRBJ2-2,CASSSYRDRGSTGELFF,TGTGCCAGCAGCTCTTACCGGGACAGGGGTTCCACCGGGGAGCTGTTTTTT
few,TRBV7-9,-,TRBJ1-2,CASSLDQSYGYTF,TGTGCCAGCAGCTTAGACCAAAGCTATGGCTACACCTTC
-,TRBV7-9,-,TRBJ2-7,CASSLPQFYEQYF,TGTGCCAGCAGCTTGCCACAGTTCTACGAGCAGTACTTC
-,TRBV4-1,TRBD2,TRBJ2-1,CASSPRLAGEQFF,TGCGCCAGCAGCCCTAGACTAGCGGGGGAGCAGTTCTTC
few,TRBV9,-,TRBJ1-3,CASSVDPSSSGNTIYF,TGTGCCAGCAGCGTAGATCCGTCTAGCTCTGGAAACACCATATATTTT
-,TRBV5-1,-,TRBJ1-2,CASSLAGPAYGYTF,TGCGCCAGCAGCTTGGCCGGGCCAGCTTATGGCTACACCTTC
few,TRBV18,-,TRBJ1-2,CASSPGTGIDGYTF,TGTGCCAGCTCACCAGGTACAGGGATCGATGGCTACACCTTC
-,TRBV7-2,-,TRBJ1-5,CASSLGHRRNQPQHF,TGTGCCAGCAGCTTAGGCCATCGGCGCAATCAGCCCCAGCATTTT
few,TRBV10-3,TRBD2,TRBJ2-3,CALSGSWSDTQYF,TGTGCCCTTAGCGGGAGTTGGTCAGATACGCAGTATTTT
-,TRBV27,TRBD1,TRBJ2-2,CASSLSTGTNTGELFF,TGTGCCAGCAGTTTATCGACAGGGACGAACACCGGGGAGCTGTTTTTT
few,TRBV4-1,-,TRBJ2-1,CASSPPRGYNEQFF,TGCGCCAGCAGCCCTCCTAGGGGATACAATGAGCAGTTCTTC
many,TRBV2,-,TRBJ2-1,CASSRGTHEQFF,TGTGCCAGCAGCCGGGGGACTCATGAGCAGTTCTTC
few,TRBV5-4,TRBD2,TRBJ2-5,CASSLRAGDIETQYF,TGTGCCAGCAGCTTGCGAGCGGGAGATATCGAGACCCAGTACTTC
few,TRBV9,TRBD2,TRBJ2-1,CASSVAGLAAINEQFF,TGTGCCAGCAGCGTAGCGGGACTAGCGGCAATTAATGAGCAGTTCTTC
-,TRBV30,TRBD1,TRBJ1-5,CAWSKRGPQPQHF,TGTGCCTGGAGCAAAAGGGGGCCTCAGCCCCAGCATTTT
few,TRBV7-2,TRBD2,TRBJ2-1,CASSRTSGGAYEQFF,TGTGCCAGCAGCCGTACTAGCGGGGGGGCCTATGAGCAGTTCTTC
few,TRBV5-1,TRBD1,TRBJ2-3,CASSPRTGGFTDTQYF,TGCGCCAGCAGCCCGAGGACAGGGGGCTTCACAGATACGCAGTATTTT
few,TRBV18,-,TRBJ2-7,CASSPPGQSYEQYF,TGTGCCAGCTCACCACCTGGTCAGTCCTACGAGCAGTACTTC
few,TRBV5-1,TRBD1,TRBJ2-7,CASSLSWDRGFRYEQYF,TGCGCCAGCAGCTTGTCGTGGGACAGGGGATTTCGGTACGAGCAGTACTTC
-,TRBV5-4,-,TRBJ2-3,CASSGDTQYF,TGTGCCAGCAGCGGAGATACGCAGTATTTT
few,TRBV4-1,-,TRBJ1-2,CASSQEQNANYGYTF,TGCGCCAGCAGCCAAGAACAGAACGCTAACTATGGCTACACCTTC
few,TRBV10-3,TRBD1,TRBJ1-5,CAISDHRGNQPQHF,TGTGCCATCAGTGATCACAGGGGAAATCAGCCCCAGCATTTT